This T cell receptor beta chain was recovered during a study of molecular identifiers for immune sequencing clone quantification. Study-level results: Naive cells had under 1% of molecules in clones above 20 RNA copies, effectors over 99%.

This clonotype was recorded at least ten times. The antigen is undetermined. Previously described methods and listed TCR primers were employed for the bulk TCR libraries. A single record per CDR3 protein comes from TCRdb applying MiXCR to the PCR reads. The sample contains about 320,000 distinct CDR3 sequences, 20% to 25% of which appear only once. The V gene's germline CDR1 is LGHNA and CDR2 YSLEER. The CDR3 is made up of 15 amino acids. The germline V and J ends were trimmed by 3 bases and 3 bases, with 15 bases remaining between them. Input for naive CD8 libraries was 20,000 to 1,000,000 sorted cells; the RNA fraction used was 10%, 30% or 50%. A CD8+CD4-CCR7+CD45RA+ phenotype served as the sorting definition for naive CD8 T cells.

The rearrangement joins TRBV4-3 to TRBJ2-7, with D perhaps matching TRBD1 (5 bases). The TCR originated in a human donor in good health. Some libraries in this study had Jurkat cell RNA spiked in. Sequencing was carried out using naive CD8+ T cells from blood, with Jurkat cell RNA spiked in. Regarding subset: FACS-sorted CD8+CD4-CCR7+CD45RA+ naive T cells. The CDR3 spells CASSQRWQGHYEQYF. CDR3 coding DNA: TGCGCCAGCAGCCAGAGGTGGCAGGGCCACTACGAGCAGTACTTC.